The entry below gives a single TCR beta chain sequence along with its context. The assay was carried out at the deep level. Sequenced by immunoSEQ multiplex PCR; TCRdb stores in-frame clones only, minus some. This sample has about 470,000 clones, with roughly three quarters found just once. The sample comes from a study of shared clonotypes between healthy human individuals. Study-wide background: A couple of women and a few men aged 18 to 49 served as donors.

Recent acute infections and vaccinations were absent in the healthy HIV-negative adult donors. The clonotype was recovered from a woman aged 40 to 50 in good health. Some clones in this sample may be carry-over from other donors' samples. The sequencing sample was made of PBMCs.

The CDR3 DNA follows: TGTGCCAGCAGCAAAGAGAACGAGACTAGCGGGAAGGAGACCCAGTACTTC. The encoded protein is CASSKENETSGKETQYF. The chain is built from TRBV21-1 and TRBJ2-5; the table's D call of TRBD2 was not tested on the DNA. TRBV21-1 is deemed a pseudogene. This CDR3 has 17 amino acids.